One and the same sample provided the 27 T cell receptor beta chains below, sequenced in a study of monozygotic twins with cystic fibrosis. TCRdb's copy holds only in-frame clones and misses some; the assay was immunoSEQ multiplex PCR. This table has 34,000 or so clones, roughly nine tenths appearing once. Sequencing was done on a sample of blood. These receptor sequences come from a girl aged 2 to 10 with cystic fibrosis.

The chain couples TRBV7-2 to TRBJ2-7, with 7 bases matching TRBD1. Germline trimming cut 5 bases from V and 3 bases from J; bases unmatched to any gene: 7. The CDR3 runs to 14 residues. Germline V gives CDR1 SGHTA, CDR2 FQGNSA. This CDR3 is CASSKGQLGYEQYF. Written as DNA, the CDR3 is TGTGCCAGCAGCAAGGGACAGTTGGGCTACGAGCAGTACTTC.

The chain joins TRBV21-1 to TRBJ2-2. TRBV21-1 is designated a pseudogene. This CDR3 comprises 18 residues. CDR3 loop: CASSKIAEGARDTGELFF. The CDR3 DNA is TGTGCCAGCAGCAAAATAGCCGAAGGGGCGCGGGACACCGGGGAGCTGTTTTTT.

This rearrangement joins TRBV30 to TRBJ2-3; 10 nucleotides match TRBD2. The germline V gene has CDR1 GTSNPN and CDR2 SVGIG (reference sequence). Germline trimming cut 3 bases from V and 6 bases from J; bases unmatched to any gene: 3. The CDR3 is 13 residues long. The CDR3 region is CAWRLAGVDTQYF. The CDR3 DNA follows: TGTGCCTGGAGGCTAGCGGGGGTCGATACGCAGTATTTT. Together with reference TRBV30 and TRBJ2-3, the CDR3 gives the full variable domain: SQTIHQWPATLVQPVGSPLSLECTVEGTSNPNLYWYRQAAGRGLQLLFYSVGIGQISSEVPQNLSASRPQDRQFILSSKKLLLSDSGFYLCAWRLAGVDTQYFGPGTRLTVL.

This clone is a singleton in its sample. The CDR3 nucleotides are TGTGCCAGCAGCTTACGACGACAGGGAGTAACCTACGAGCAGTACTTC. Amino acid sequence: CASSLRRQGVTYEQYF. The chain has TRBV7-2 and TRBJ2-7; 7 bases are a match to TRBD1. Germline V gene lookup returns CDR1 SGHTA and CDR2 FQGNSA. V lost 2 bases, J lost 2 bases, and 9 bases stayed unmatched. The CDR3 is made up of 16 amino acids.

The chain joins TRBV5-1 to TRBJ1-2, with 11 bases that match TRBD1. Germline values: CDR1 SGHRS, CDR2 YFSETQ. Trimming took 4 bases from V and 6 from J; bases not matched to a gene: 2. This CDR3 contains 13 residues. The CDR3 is CASSPGQGDGYTF. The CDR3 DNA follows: TGCGCCAGCAGCCCGGGACAGGGGGATGGCTACACCTTC.

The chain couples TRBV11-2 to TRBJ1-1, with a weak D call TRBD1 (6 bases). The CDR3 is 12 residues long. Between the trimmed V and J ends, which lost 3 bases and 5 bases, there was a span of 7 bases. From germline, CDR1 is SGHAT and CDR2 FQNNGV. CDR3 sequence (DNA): TGTGCCAGCAGCTTCAGGGGAACTGAAGCTTTCTTT. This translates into CASSFRGTEAFF.

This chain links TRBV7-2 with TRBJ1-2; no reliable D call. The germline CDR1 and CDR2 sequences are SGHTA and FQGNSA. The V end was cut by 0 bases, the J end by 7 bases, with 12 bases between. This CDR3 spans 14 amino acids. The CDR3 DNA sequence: TGTGCCAGCAGCTTAGCGGTCAGGAGAGGTGGCTACACCTTC. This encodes CASSLAVRRGGYTF.

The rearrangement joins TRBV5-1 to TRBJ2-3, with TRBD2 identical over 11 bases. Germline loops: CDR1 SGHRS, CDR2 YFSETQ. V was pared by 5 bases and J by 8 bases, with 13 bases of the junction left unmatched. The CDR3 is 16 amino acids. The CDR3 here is CASRGQGGLAGGTQYF. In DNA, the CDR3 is TGCGCCAGCAGAGGACAGGGTGGGCTAGCGGGGGGTACGCAGTATTTT.

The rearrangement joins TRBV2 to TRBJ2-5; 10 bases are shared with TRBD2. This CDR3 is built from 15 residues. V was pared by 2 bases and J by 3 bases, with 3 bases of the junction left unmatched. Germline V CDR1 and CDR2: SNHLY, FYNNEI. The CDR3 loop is CASSENLAGEETQYF. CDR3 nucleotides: TGTGCCAGCAGTGAAAACCTAGCGGGAGAAGAGACCCAGTACTTC.

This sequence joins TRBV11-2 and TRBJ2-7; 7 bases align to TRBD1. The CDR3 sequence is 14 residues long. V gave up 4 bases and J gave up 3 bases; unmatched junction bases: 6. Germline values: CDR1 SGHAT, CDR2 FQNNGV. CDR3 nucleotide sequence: TGTGCCAGCAGCTCTCAGGCAGGGGGCTACGAGCAGTACTTC. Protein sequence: CASSSQAGGYEQYF.

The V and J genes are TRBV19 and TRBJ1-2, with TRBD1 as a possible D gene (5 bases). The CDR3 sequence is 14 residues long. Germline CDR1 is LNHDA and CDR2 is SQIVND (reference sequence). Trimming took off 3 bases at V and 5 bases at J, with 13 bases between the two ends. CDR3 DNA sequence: TGTGCCAGTAGTATTTCGGGGGAGGTTTATGGCTACACCTTC. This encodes CASSISGEVYGYTF. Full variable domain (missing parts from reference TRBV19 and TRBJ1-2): DGGITQSPKYLFRKEGQNVTLSCEQNLNHDAMYWYRQDPGQGLRLIYYSQIVNDFQKGDIAEGYSVSREKKESFPLTVTSAQKNPTAFYLCASSISGEVYGYTFGSGTRLTVV.

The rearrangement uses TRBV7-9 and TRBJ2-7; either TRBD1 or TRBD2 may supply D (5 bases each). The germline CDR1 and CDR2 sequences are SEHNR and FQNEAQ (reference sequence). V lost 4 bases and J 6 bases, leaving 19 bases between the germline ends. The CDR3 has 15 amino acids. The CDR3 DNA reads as TGTGCCAGCAGCTCCGGGGCCAGGATACTTGCCGAGCAGTACTTC. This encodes CASSSGARILAEQYF.

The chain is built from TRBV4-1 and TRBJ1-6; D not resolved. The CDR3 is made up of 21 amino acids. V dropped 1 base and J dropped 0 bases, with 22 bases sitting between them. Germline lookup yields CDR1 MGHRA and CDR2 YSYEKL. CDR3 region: CASSQGPRYNSALSYNSPLHF. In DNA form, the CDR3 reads TGCGCCAGCAGCCAAGGTCCGCGCTACAACAGCGCACTCTCCTATAATTCACCCCTCCACTTT.

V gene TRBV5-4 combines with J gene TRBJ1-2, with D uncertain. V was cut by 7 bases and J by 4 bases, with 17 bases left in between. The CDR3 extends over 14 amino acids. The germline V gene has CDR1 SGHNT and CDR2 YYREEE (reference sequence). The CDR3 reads CASAPGGRSYGYTF. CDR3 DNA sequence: TGTGCCAGCGCCCCCGGAGGACGGTCCTATGGCTACACCTTC.

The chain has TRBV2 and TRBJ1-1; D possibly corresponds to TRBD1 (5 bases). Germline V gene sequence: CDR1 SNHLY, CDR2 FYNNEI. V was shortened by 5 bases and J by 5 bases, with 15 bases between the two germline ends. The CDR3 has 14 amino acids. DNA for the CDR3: TGTGCCAGCAGTCCCACGCAGGGAGGAACTGAAGCTTTCTTT. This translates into CASSPTQGGTEAFF.

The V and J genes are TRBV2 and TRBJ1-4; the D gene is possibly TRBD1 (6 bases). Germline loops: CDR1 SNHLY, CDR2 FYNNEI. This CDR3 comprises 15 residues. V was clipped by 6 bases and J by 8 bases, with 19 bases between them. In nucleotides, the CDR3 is TGTGCCAGCAGGGTTTCAGGGGATCCCAAGGAAAAACTGTTTTTT. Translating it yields CASRVSGDPKEKLFF. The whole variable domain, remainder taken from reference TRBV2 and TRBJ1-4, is EPEVTQTPSHQVTQMGQEVILRCVPISNHLYFYWYRQILGQKVEFLVSFYNNEISEKSEIFDDQFSVERPDGSNFTLKIRSTKLEDSAMYFCASRVSGDPKEKLFFGSGTQLSVL.

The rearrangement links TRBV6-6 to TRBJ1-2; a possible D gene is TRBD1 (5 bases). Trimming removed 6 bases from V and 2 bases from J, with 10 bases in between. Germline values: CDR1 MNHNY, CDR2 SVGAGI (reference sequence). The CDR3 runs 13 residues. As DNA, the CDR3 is TGTGCCAGCAGCACCGGGACCAACTATGGCTACACCTTC. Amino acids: CASSTGTNYGYTF.

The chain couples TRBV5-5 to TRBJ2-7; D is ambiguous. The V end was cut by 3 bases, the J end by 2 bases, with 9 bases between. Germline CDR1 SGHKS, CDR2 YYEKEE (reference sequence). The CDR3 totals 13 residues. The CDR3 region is CASSWTLAYEQYF. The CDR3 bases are TGTGCCAGCAGCTGGACCCTTGCCTACGAGCAGTACTTC.

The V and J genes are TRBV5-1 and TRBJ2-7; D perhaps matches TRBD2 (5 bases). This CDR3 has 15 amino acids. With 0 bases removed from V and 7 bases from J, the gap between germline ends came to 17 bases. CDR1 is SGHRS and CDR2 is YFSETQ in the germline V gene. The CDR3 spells CASSLGGPGGWEQYF. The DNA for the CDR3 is TGCGCCAGCAGCTTGGGAGGGCCGGGTGGCTGGGAGCAGTACTTC.

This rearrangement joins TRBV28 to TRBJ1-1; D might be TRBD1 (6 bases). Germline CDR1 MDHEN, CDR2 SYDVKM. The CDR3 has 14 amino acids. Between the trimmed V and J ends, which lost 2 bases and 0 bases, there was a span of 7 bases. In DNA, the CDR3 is TGTGCCAGCAGTTTAAGGGACATGAACACTGAAGCTTTCTTT. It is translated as CASSLRDMNTEAFF. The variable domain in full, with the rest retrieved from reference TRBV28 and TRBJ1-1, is DVKVTQSSRYLVKRTGEKVFLECVQDMDHENMFWYRQDPGLGLRLIYFSYDVKMKEKGDIPEGYSVSREKKERFSLILESASTNQTSMYLCASSLRDMNTEAFFGQGTRLTVV.

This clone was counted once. DNA of the CDR3: TGTGCCAGCTCACCAATCGGGGTTCTTGGAGATGAGCAGTTCTTC. It specifies CASSPIGVLGDEQFF. The chain recombines TRBV18 with TRBJ2-1, with a possible D match to TRBD2 (5 bases). V was pared by 2 bases and J by 8 bases, with 16 bases between. Germline CDR1 reads KGHSH; CDR2 reads LQKENI. This CDR3 comprises 15 residues. Based on the CDR3 plus reference TRBV18 and TRBJ2-1, the full variable domain is NAGVMQNPRHLVRRRGQEARLRCSPMKGHSHVYWYRQLPEEGLKFMVYLQKENIIDESGMPKERFSAEFPKEGPSILRIQQVVRGDSAAYFCASSPIGVLGDEQFFGPGTRLTVL.

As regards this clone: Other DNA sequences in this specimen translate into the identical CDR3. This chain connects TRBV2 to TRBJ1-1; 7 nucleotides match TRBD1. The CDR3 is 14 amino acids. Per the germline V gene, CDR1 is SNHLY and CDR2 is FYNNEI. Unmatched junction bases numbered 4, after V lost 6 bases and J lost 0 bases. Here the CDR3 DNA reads TGTGCCAGCAGCGTCGACAGGGTGAACACTGAAGCTTTCTTT. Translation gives CASSVDRVNTEAFF.

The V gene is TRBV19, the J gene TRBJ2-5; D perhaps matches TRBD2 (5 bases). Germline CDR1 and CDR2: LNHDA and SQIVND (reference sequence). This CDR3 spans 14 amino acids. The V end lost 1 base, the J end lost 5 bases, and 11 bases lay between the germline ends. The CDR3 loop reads CASSIASMGETQYF. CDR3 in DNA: TGTGCCAGTAGTATAGCTAGCATGGGGGAGACCCAGTACTTC.

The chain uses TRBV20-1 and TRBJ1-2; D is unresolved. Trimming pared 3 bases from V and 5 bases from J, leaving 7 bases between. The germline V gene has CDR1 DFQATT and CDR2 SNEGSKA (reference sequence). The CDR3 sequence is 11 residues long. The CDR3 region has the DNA TGCAGTGCTAGCCGGGAGTATGGCTACACCTTC. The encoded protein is CSASREYGYTF.

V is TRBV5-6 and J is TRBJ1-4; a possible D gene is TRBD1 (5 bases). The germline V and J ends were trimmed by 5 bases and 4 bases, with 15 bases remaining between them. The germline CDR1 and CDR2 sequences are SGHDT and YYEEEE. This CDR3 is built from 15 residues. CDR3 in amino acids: CASSPGAGDNEKLFF. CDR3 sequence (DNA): TGTGCCAGCAGTCCCGGAGCGGGGGATAATGAAAAACTGTTTTTT.

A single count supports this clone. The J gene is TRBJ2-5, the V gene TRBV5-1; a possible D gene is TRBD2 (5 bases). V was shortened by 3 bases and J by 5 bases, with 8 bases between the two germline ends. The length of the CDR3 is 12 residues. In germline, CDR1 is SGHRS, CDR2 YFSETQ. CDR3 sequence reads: CASSSSGETQYF. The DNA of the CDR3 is TGCGCCAGCAGCTCCTCGGGGGAGACCCAGTACTTC.

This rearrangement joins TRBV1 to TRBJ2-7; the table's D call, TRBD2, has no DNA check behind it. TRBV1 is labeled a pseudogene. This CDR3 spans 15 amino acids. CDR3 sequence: CTSSGLAGGPHEQYF. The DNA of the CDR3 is TGCACCAGCTCGGGACTAGCGGGAGGGCCACACGAGCAGTACTTC.